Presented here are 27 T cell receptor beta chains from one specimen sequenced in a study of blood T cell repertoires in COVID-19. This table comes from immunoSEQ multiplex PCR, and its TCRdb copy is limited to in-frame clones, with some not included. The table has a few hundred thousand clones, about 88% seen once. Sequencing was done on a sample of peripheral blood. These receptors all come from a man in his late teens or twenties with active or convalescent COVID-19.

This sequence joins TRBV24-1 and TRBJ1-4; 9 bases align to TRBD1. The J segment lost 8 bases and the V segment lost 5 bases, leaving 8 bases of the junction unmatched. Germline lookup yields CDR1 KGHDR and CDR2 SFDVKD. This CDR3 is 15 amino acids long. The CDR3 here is CATSAHSGTGEKLFF. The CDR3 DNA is TGTGCCACCAGTGCCCATTCCGGGACAGGGGAAAAACTGTTTTTT.

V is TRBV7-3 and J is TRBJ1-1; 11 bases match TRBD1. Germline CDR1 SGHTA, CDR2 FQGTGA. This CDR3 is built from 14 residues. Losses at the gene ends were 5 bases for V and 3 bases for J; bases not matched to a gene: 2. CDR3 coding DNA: TGTGCCAGCAGCCCGGACAGGGGGCACACTGAAGCTTTCTTT. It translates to CASSPDRGHTEAFF.

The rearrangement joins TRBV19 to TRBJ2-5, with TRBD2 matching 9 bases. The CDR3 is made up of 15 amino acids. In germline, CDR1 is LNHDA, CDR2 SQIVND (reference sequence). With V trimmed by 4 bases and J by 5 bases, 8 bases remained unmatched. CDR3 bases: TGTGCCAGTAGTAATATAGCGGGAGCGGGGGAGACCCAGTACTTC. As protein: CASSNIAGAGETQYF.

DNA of the CDR3: TGTGCCAGCAGCCGCCGACATAACTATGGCTACACCTTC. Translation: CASSRRHNYGYTF. This chain uses TRBV3-1 (or the pseudogene TRBV3-2) with TRBJ1-2; D gene ambiguous. Germline V gene lookup returns CDR1 LGHDT and CDR2 YNNKEL (reference sequence). The CDR3 loop spans 13 amino acids. V shed 4 bases and J shed 1 base, with 7 bases lying between them.

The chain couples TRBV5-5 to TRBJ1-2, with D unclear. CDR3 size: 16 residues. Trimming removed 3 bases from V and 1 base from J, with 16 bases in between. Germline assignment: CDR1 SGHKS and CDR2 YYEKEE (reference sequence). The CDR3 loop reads CASSWRSTDVNYGYTF. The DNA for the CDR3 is TGTGCCAGCAGCTGGAGGTCAACGGACGTTAACTATGGCTACACCTTC.

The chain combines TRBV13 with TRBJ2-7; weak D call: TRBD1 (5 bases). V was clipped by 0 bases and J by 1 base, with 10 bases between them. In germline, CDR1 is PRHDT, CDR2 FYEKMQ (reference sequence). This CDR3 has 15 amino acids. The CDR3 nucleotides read TGTGCCAGCAGCTTAGGGCCAGGGCCATCCTACGAGCAGTACTTC. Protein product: CASSLGPGPSYEQYF.

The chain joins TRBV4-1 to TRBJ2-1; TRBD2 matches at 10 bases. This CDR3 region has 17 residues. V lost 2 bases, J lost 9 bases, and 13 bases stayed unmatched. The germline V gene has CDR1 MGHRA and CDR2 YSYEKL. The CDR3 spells CASSQSPSGRGVFEQFF. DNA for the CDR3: TGCGCCAGCAGCCAATCGCCTAGCGGGAGAGGTGTCTTTGAGCAGTTCTTC.

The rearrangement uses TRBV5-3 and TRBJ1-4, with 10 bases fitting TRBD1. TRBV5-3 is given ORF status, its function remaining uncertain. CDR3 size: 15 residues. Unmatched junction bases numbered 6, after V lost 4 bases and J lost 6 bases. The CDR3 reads CARSALGTGDEKLFF. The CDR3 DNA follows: TGTGCCAGAAGCGCCCTCGGGACAGGGGATGAAAAACTGTTTTTT.

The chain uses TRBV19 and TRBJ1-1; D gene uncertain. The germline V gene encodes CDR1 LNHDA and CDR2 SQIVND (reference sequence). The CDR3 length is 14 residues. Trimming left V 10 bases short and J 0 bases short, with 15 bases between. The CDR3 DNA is TGTGCCACCACCGACGGGAATTTGAACACTGAAGCTTTCTTT. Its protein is CATTDGNLNTEAFF.

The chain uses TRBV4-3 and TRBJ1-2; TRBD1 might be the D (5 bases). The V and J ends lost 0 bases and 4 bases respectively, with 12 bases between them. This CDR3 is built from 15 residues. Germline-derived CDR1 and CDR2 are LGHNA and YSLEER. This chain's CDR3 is CASSQEVKGLYGYTF. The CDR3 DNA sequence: TGCGCCAGCAGCCAAGAGGTAAAGGGGCTCTATGGCTACACCTTC.

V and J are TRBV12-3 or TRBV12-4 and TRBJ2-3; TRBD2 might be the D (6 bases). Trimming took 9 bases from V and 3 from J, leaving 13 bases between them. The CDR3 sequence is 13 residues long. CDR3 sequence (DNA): TGTGCCAGTTTGACTAGTCCAACAGATACGCAGTATTTT. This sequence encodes CASLTSPTDTQYF.

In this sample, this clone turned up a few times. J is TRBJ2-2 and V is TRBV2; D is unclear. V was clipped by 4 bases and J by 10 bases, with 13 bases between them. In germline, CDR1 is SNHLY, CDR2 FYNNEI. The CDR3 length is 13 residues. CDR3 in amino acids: CASSALASPELFF. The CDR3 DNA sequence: TGTGCCAGCAGTGCATTAGCTTCACCGGAGCTGTTTTTT.

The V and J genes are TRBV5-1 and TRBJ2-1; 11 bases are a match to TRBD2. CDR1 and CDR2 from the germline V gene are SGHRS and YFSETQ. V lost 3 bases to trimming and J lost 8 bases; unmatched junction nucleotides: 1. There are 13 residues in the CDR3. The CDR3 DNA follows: TGCGCCAGCAGCTCGGGACTAGCGGATGAGCAGTTCTTC. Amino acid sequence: CASSSGLADEQFF.

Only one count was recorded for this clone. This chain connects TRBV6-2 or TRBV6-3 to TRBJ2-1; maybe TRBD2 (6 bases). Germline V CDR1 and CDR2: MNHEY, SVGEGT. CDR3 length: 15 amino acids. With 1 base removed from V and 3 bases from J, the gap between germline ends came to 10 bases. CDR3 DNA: TGTGCCAGCAGTTACTATTCGGGACTCTACAATGAGCAGTTCTTC. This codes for CASSYYSGLYNEQFF.

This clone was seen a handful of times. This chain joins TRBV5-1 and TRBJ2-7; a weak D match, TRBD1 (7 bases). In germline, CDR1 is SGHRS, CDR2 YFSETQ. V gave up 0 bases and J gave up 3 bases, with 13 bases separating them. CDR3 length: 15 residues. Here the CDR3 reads CASSLAGGQYYEQYF. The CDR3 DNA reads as TGCGCCAGCAGCTTGGCCGGGGGACAGTACTACGAGCAGTACTTC.

The CDR3, as DNA: TGTGCCAGCAGCTTAGGCCAACAGACAGGGCCGCGGGTGCTGGAGACCCAGTACTTC. Its translation is CASSLGQQTGPRVLETQYF. V is TRBV11-2 and J is TRBJ2-5; 7 bases line up with TRBD1. The CDR3 contains 19 residues. Germline CDR1 is SGHAT and CDR2 is FQNNGV. Unmatched junction bases numbered 19, after V lost 1 base and J lost 5 bases.

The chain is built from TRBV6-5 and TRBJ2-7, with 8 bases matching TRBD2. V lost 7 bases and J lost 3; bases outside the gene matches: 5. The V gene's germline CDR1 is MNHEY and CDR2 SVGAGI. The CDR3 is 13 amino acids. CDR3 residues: CASKAGGVYEQYF. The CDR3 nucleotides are TGTGCCAGCAAGGCGGGGGGAGTCTACGAGCAGTACTTC.

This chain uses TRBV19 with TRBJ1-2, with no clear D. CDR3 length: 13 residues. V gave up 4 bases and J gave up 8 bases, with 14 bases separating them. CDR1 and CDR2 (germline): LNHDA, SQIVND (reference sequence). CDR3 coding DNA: TGTGCCAGTAGTAACAATCGGGAAATCGGCTACACCTTC. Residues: CASSNNREIGYTF. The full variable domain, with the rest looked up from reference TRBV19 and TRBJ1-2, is DGGITQSPKYLFRKEGQNVTLSCEQNLNHDAMYWYRQDPGQGLRLIYYSQIVNDFQKGDIAEGYSVSREKKESFPLTVTSAQKNPTAFYLCASSNNREIGYTFGSGTRLTVV.

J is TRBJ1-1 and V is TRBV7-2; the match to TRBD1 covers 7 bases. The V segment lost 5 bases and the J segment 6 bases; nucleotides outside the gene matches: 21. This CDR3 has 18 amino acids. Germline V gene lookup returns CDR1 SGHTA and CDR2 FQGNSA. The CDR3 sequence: CASSQGADRMGFLPEAFF. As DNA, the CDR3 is TGTGCCAGCAGCCAAGGGGCGGACAGGATGGGTTTTTTGCCTGAAGCTTTCTTT.

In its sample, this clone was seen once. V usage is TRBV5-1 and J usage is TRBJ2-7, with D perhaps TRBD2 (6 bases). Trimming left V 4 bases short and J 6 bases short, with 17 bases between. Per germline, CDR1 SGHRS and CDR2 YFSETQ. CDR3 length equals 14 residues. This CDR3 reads CASSLTGTSREQYF. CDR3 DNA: TGCGCCAGCAGCCTAACTGGGACTTCCCGCGAGCAGTACTTC.

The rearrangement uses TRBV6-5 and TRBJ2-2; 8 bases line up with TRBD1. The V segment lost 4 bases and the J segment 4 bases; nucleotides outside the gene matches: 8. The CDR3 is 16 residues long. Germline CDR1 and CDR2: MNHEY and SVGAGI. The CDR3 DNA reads TGTGCCAGCAGTTTCGACGACAGGGGCGGCACCGGGGAGCTGTTTTTT. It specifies CASSFDDRGGTGELFF.

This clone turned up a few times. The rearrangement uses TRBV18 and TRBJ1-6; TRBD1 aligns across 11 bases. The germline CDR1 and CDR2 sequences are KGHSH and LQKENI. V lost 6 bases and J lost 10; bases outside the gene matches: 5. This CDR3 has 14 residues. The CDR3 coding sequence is TGTGCCAGCTCTCTGGACAGGGGGCTATCACCCCTCCACTTT. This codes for CASSLDRGLSPLHF.

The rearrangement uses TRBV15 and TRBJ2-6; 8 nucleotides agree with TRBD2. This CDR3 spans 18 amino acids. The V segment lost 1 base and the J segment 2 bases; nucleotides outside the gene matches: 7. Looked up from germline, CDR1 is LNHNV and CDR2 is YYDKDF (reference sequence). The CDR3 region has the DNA TGTGCCACCAGCAGAGTTTCGGGGGGGGCCCCTGGGGCCAACGTCCTGACTTTC. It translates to CATSRVSGGAPGANVLTF. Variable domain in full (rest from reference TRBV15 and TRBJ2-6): DAMVIQNPRYQVTQFGKPVTLSCSQTLNHNVMYWYQQKSSQAPKLLFHYYDKDFNNEADTPDNFQSRRPNTSFCFLDIRSPGLGDTAMYLCATSRVSGGAPGANVLTFGAGSRLTVL.

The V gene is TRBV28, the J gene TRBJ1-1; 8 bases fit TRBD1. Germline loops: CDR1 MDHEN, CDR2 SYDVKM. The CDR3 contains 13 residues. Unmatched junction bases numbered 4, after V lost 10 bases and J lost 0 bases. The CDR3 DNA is TGTGCCATCCTGACAGGGGTGAACACTGAAGCTTTCTTT. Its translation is CAILTGVNTEAFF.

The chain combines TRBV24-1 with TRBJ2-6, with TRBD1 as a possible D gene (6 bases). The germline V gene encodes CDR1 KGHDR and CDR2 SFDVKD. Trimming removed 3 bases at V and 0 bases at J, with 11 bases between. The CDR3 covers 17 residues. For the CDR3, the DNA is TGTGCCACCAGTGATGCCGGGACAATCTCTGGGGCCAACGTCCTGACTTTC. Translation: CATSDAGTISGANVLTF.

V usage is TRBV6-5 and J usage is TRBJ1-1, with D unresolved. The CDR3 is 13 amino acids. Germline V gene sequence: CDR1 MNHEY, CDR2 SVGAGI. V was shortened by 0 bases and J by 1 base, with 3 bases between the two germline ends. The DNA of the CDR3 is TGTGCCAGCAGTTACTCCTCGAACACTGAAGCTTTCTTT. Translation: CASSYSSNTEAFF.

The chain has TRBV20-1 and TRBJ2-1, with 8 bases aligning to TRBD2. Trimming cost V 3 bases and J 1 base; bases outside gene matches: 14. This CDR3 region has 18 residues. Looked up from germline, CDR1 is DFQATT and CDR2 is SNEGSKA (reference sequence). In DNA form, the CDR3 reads TGCAGTGCTAGTGGGTTAGCGGGAAGCCTGGTGTCCTACAATGAGCAGTTCTTC. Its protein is CSASGLAGSLVSYNEQFF.